This TCR beta chain was identified during a study of blood T cell repertoires in COVID-19. Whole-study context: Collection of acute and convalescent COVID-19 samples took place in the United States, Italy and Spain.

In terms of age and location, participants ranged from roughly 18 to 90 years and lived in roughly 22 US areas. Which cohort a participant joined came from the clinical history participants gave. Sequenced by immunoSEQ multiplex PCR; TCRdb stores in-frame clones only, minus some. The sample contains some 250,000 clones, nearly 90% of which appear only once. The germline CDR1 and CDR2 sequences are SGHRS and YFSETQ. The CDR3 has 17 amino acids. V shed 0 bases, J shed 5 bases, and the junction held 13 bases outside the gene matches. This clonotype originated in a woman under 40 with acute COVID-19. Specimen: PBMCs or T cells enriched from blood (not recorded which). This chain joins TRBV5-1 and TRBJ1-1; TRBD1 matches at 7 bases. CDR3 sequence: CASSLAQQGLGYTEAFF. CDR3 in DNA: TGCGCCAGCAGCTTGGCTCAACAGGGGTTGGGGTATACTGAAGCTTTCTTT.